The text below deals with one T cell receptor beta chain. The antigen remains unidentified. This entry is derived from a study of shared clonotypes between healthy human individuals. Study results and caveats: The naive CD4 repertoires of a handful of donors were compared, and around 5.1% of clonotypes were shared. Investigators expected sequencing depth to affect clonotype sharing among donors.

V lost 3 bases to trimming and J lost 1 base, with 13 bases between them. There are 15 residues in the CDR3. In germline, CDR1 is SGDLS, CDR2 YYNGEE. CD8 cells classed as naive were CD45RO-negative and positively selected for CCR7, excluding terminally differentiated effector memory CD45RA+ cells. The donors were all Caucasian adults (living in Nashville, Tennessee). This table comes from immunoSEQ multiplex PCR, and its TCRdb copy is limited to in-frame clones, with some not included. Of hundreds of thousands of clones listed, 80% to 95% are singletons. This sequence was found in a man aged 25-40 years in good health. The source material was naive CD8+ T cells sorted from blood. The chain uses TRBV9 and TRBJ2-5; perhaps TRBD2 as D (6 bases). CDR3 sequence: CASSAGAGTQETQYF. The CDR3 DNA reads as TGTGCCAGCAGCGCCGGGGCGGGAACCCAAGAGACCCAGTACTTC.